This TCR beta chain was found in a study of memory CD4+ T cells and cytomegalovirus serostatus. Turning to the study itself: This sample comes from healthy Belgian adults, eight to ten CMV seropositive, under 25 seronegative.

Germline-derived CDR1 and CDR2 are SQVTM and ANQGSEA. The CDR3 has 13 amino acids. The V end lost 0 bases, the J end lost 4 bases, and 9 bases lay between the germline ends. Study-wide points: CD4+ memory repertoires contained about two fifths of the 164 reported CMV TCRbeta sequences. A US-trained random forest predicted CMV serostatus with median AUC around 0.9.

For this clone: Its antigen is as yet unknown.

Per the original data handling: After removing out-of-frame reads, around 2,000,000 distinct TCRbeta sequences remained. Using immunoSEQ multiplex PCR, the repertoire was profiled, and TCRdb retains in-frame clones only, with some absent. The DNA was the basis for D and trimming; V, J and clone size are from that table. The table includes around 88,000 clones, 80% detected once. The sort gate was single viable CD3+CD4+CD8-CD45RO+ cells for memory CD4+ T cells. Sequenced material: memory CD4+ T cells from blood. The chain recombines TRBV29-1 with TRBJ1-2; no definite D call. The clonotype was recovered from an adult in good health and CMV-seropositive. The CDR3, as DNA: TGCAGCGTTGAAGACTACCGGGGCTATGGCTACACCTTC. Its protein product is CSVEDYRGYGYTF.